These T cell receptor beta chains were read from a single sample in a study of T-cell reconstitution after alpha-beta-depleted transplantation in children. TCRdb called the PCR reads again in MiXCR, with one record for every CDR3 protein. Counted here are hundreds of thousands of distinct CDR3 sequences, under 20% occurring once; the ten biggest clones make up approximately 29%. The material was PBMCs, mostly from graft donor cells, obtained 360 days after TCRalphabeta/CD19-depleted stem cell transplant. The receptors derive from a boy in the first two years of life who had a stem cell transplant for Wiskott-Aldrich syndrome, so the T cells may come from the graft donor. CDR3s include the opening cysteine and the closing phenylalanine or tryptophan.

v_gene	j_gene	CDR3aa
TRBV27	TRBJ2-4	CASSFLFGNIQYF
TRBV12-3/TRBV12-4	TRBJ2-5	CASSLRYQETQYF
TRBV3-1	TRBJ2-5	CASSQDGLAGWETQYF
TRBV5-1	TRBJ2-5	CASSPTTGQETQYF
TRBV19	TRBJ1-1	CASSINNLDAYRAFF
TRBV12-3/TRBV12-4	TRBJ2-1	CASSDRDRHNEQFF
TRBV29-1	TRBJ2-5	CSAPGTDQETQYF
TRBV28	TRBJ2-5	CASSSRQGKARWQETQYF
TRBV5-1	TRBJ2-3	CASSLGQGAPDTQYF
TRBV12-3/TRBV12-4	TRBJ2-2	CASSFSVPLGAGELFF
TRBV5-5	TRBJ1-2	CASSFGADGSGYTF
TRBV11-2	TRBJ2-1	CASSRPHPHNEQFF
TRBV6-1	TRBJ2-3	CASRWVAGDTQYF
TRBV2	TRBJ2-2	CASSAGTSLNTGELFF
TRBV10-3	TRBJ2-5	CAISERDQETQYF
TRBV4-3	TRBJ2-4	CASSQDLTHMTKNIQYF
TRBV20-1	TRBJ1-1	CSARVLNGAFF
TRBV4-2	TRBJ2-3	CASSLQQGGGRRSDTQYF
TRBV5-1	TRBJ1-1	CASSINKGGKVNTEAFF
TRBV12-3/TRBV12-4	TRBJ1-2	CASSGPVYGYTF
TRBV12-3/TRBV12-4	TRBJ2-3	CASSLRQTDTQYF
TRBV27	TRBJ2-2	CATGERGPDGELFF
TRBV27	TRBJ2-5	CASSLFLTSGRQETQYF
TRBV7-4	TRBJ2-1	CASSPREPYNEQFF
TRBV12-3/TRBV12-4	TRBJ1-4	CASSLQGSGEKLFF
TRBV5-1	TRBJ2-1	CASKSFNEQFF
TRBV7-2	TRBJ2-2	CASSSPGLASGELFF
TRBV29-1	TRBJ2-1	CSGLGASGNSYNEQFF